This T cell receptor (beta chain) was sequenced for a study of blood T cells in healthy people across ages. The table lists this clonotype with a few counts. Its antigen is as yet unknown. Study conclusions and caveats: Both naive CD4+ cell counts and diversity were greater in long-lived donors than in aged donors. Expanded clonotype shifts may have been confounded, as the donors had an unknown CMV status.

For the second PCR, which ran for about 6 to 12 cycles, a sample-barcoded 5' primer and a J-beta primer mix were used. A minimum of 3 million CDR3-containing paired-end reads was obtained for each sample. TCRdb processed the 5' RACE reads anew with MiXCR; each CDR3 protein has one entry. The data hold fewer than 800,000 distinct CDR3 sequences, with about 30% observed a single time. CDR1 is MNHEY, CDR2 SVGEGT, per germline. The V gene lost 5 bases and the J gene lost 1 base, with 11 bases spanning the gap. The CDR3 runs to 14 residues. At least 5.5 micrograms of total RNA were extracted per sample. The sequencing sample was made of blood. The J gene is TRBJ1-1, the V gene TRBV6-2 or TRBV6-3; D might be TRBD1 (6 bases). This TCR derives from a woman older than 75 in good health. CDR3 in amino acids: CASSHRDKNTEAFF. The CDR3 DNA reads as TGTGCCAGCAGTCACCGGGACAAGAACACTGAAGCTTTCTTT.